Following are 16 T cell receptor beta chains from one sample sequenced in a study of CD8 T cells in Susac syndrome. Reverse transcription of about 0.5 to 1 ug RNA was carried out with random hexamers. TCRdb re-analysed the immunoSEQ multiplex PCR reads in MiXCR, keeping a single row per CDR3 protein. Here the sample spans about 300,000 distinct CDR3 sequences, around 85% being singletons. The specimen was CD8+ T cells from PBMCs. The origin of the receptors is a human donor with multiple sclerosis.

Written as DNA, the CDR3 is TGCAGCGTCAGACTAGCGGGAGTCACAGATACGCAGTATTTT. Translation: CSVRLAGVTDTQYF. The chain joins TRBV29-1 to TRBJ2-3; TRBD2 matches at 12 bases. The CDR3 sequence is 14 residues long. Germline V gene data show CDR1 as SQVTM and CDR2 as ANQGSEA. V shed 6 bases and J 2 bases; nucleotides not matched to a gene: 3.

The chain has TRBV27 and TRBJ1-2; no clear D. The CDR3 is 13 amino acids. Per the germline V gene, CDR1 is MNHEY and CDR2 is SMNVEV (reference sequence). Between the trimmed V and J ends, which lost 3 bases and 2 bases, there was a span of 7 bases. The CDR3 DNA reads as TGTGCCAGCAGTTTCGCCAGGAACTATGGCTACACCTTC. It encodes CASSFARNYGYTF.

The CDR3 region has the DNA TGTGCCAGCAGCCACCCCGGGACAGCATCTTACAATGAGCAGTTCTTC. Encoded protein: CASSHPGTASYNEQFF. The J gene is TRBJ2-1, the V gene TRBV4-2; 7 nucleotides agree with TRBD1. The CDR3 runs to 16 residues. Trimming at V came to 3 bases and at J to 4 bases, leaving 9 bases not matched to a gene. From germline, CDR1 is LGHNA and CDR2 YNFKEQ.

The J gene is TRBJ2-5, the V gene TRBV11-3, with a weak D call TRBD1 (6 bases). The V gene's germline CDR1 is SGHNT and CDR2 YENEEA. The CDR3 covers 17 residues. V lost 1 base to trimming and J lost 2 bases, with 17 bases between them. The CDR3 bases are TGTGCCAGCAGCTTAGGAGCGTGGGGGCAGGGTCAAGAGACCCAGTACTTC. This codes for CASSLGAWGQGQETQYF.

V gene TRBV27 combines with J gene TRBJ2-7, with 9 bases matching TRBD2. The germline CDR1 and CDR2 sequences are MNHEY and SMNVEV (reference sequence). The CDR3 has 15 residues. The ends lost 5 bases at V and 2 bases at J; junction bases unmatched: 7. The CDR3 here is CASSDLAGTPYEQYF. DNA of the CDR3: TGTGCCAGCAGTGATCTAGCGGGAACCCCCTACGAGCAGTACTTC.

V and J are TRBV13 and TRBJ2-1; a possible D gene is TRBD2 (5 bases). CDR3 length: 15 amino acids. Trimming removed 1 base at V and 8 bases at J, with 15 bases between. In germline, CDR1 is PRHDT, CDR2 FYEKMQ (reference sequence). The DNA for the CDR3 is TGTGCCAGCAGCTTAGTAGTTTCGGGAACGGATGAGCAGTTCTTC. This gives the protein CASSLVVSGTDEQFF.

This rearrangement joins TRBV2 to TRBJ1-2; TRBD1 matches at 10 bases. This CDR3 is built from 15 residues. Germline V gene data show CDR1 as SNHLY and CDR2 as FYNNEI. The ends lost 3 bases at V and 2 bases at J; junction bases unmatched: 3. The CDR3 nucleotides read TGTGCCAGCAGTGACGACAGGGGGCCGAACTATGGCTACACCTTC. This sequence encodes CASSDDRGPNYGYTF.

The chain has TRBV20-1 and TRBJ2-7; 9 bases line up with TRBD2. The CDR3 extends over 16 amino acids. With V trimmed by 1 base and J by 3 bases, 10 bases remained unmatched. The germline V gene encodes CDR1 DFQATT and CDR2 SNEGSKA (reference sequence). CDR3 region: CSARAVRGLAGYEQYF. CDR3 nucleotide sequence: TGCAGTGCTAGAGCCGTTCGGGGACTAGCTGGCTACGAGCAGTACTTC.

J is TRBJ1-1 and V is TRBV10-3; D is ambiguous. This CDR3 comprises 16 residues. CDR1 is ENHRY and CDR2 is SYGVKD in the germline V gene. Trimming stripped 6 bases from V and 3 bases from J, with 20 bases between. In DNA, the CDR3 is TGTGCCATCAGCAATGCCACGGGCCCGGTGGACACTGAAGCTTTCTTT. It encodes CAISNATGPVDTEAFF.

The rearrangement links TRBV27 to TRBJ2-7; no firm D call. Germline loops: CDR1 MNHEY, CDR2 SMNVEV (reference sequence). This CDR3 has 13 residues. The germline V and J ends were trimmed by 1 base and 2 bases, with 6 bases remaining between them. The CDR3 nucleotides are TGTGCCAGCAGTTTATATGAGACCTACGAGCAGTACTTC. Amino acid sequence: CASSLYETYEQYF.

In DNA form, the CDR3 reads TGTGCCACCAGTGACGCTGGGACTAGCGAGCGGGATACGCAGTATTTT. This codes for CATSDAGTSERDTQYF. The chain employs TRBV24-1 and TRBJ2-3, with 10 bases lining up with TRBD2. This CDR3 has 16 residues. V lost 4 bases to trimming and J lost 6 bases; unmatched junction nucleotides: 9. Germline loops: CDR1 KGHDR, CDR2 SFDVKD.

CDR3 residues: CASSQDVSGSSYNEQFF. The CDR3 nucleotides are TGTGCCAGCAGCCAAGATGTTAGCGGGAGCTCCTACAATGAGCAGTTCTTC. The rearrangement links TRBV3-1 to TRBJ2-1; 9 bases map to TRBD2. CDR1 is LGHDT, CDR2 YNNKEL, per germline (reference sequence). The CDR3 consists of 17 residues. Unmatched junction bases numbered 3, after V lost 0 bases and J lost 0 bases.

The chain links TRBV28 to TRBJ2-7, with D maybe TRBD2 (6 bases). The germline V and J ends were trimmed by 8 bases and 4 bases, with 9 bases remaining between them. The CDR3 extends over 11 amino acids. Germline lookup yields CDR1 MDHEN and CDR2 SYDVKM. CDR3 coding DNA: TGTGCCAGCGGGAGGAGGTACGAGCAGTACTTC. This translates into CASGRRYEQYF.

The chain has TRBV19 and TRBJ1-2, with a weak D call TRBD1 (5 bases). This CDR3 comprises 13 residues. Germline values: CDR1 LNHDA, CDR2 SQIVND (reference sequence). V was trimmed by 5 bases and J by 4 bases, leaving 11 bases between them. The CDR3 nucleotides are TGTGCCAGTAGTCCCGGGACTATCTATGGCTACACCTTC. It specifies CASSPGTIYGYTF.

V usage is TRBV3-1 and J usage is TRBJ2-7; 9 bases map to TRBD2. This CDR3 spans 14 amino acids. Germline CDR1 LGHDT, CDR2 YNNKEL (reference sequence). V was pared by 5 bases and J by 5 bases, with 7 bases of the junction left unmatched. In DNA, the CDR3 is TGTGCCAGCAGCTTTATAGCGGGAGACAACGAGCAGTACTTC. It specifies CASSFIAGDNEQYF.

The CDR3 spells CASSQDRQPTSGTQYF. The CDR3 DNA follows: TGCGCCAGCAGCCAAGATCGACAGCCCACCTCGGGGACCCAGTACTTC. V gene TRBV4-3 combines with J gene TRBJ2-5, with D tentatively TRBD1 (5 bases). The CDR3 is 16 amino acids. CDR1 and CDR2 (germline): LGHNA, YSLEER. Trimming cost V 0 bases and J 7 bases, with 18 bases left between them.